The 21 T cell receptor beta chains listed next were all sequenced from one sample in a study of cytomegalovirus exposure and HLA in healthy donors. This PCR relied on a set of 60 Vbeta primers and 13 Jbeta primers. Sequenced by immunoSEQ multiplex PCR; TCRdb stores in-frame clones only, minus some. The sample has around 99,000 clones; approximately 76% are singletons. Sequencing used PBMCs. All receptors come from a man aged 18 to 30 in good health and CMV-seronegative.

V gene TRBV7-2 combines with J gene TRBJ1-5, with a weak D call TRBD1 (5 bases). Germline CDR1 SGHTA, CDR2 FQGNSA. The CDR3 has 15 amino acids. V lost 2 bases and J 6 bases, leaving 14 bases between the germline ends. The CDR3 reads CASSLSGTWSQPQHF. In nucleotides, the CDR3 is TGTGCCAGCAGCTTAAGTGGGACTTGGAGTCAGCCCCAGCATTTT.

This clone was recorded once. The CDR3 DNA sequence: TGTGCCAGCTCATCCAGGGTGGAAGTTTCAGAGACCCAGTACTTC. It encodes CASSSRVEVSETQYF. The chain carries TRBV18 and TRBJ2-5; D may be TRBD1 (5 bases). Looked up from germline, CDR1 is KGHSH and CDR2 is LQKENI. V was trimmed by 5 bases and J by 4 bases, leaving 17 bases between them. This CDR3 region has 15 residues. The variable domain in full, completed from reference TRBV18 and TRBJ2-5, reads NAGVMQNPRHLVRRRGQEARLRCSPMKGHSHVYWYRQLPEEGLKFMVYLQKENIIDESGMPKERFSAEFPKEGPSILRIQQVVRGDSAAYFCASSSRVEVSETQYFGPGTRLLVL.

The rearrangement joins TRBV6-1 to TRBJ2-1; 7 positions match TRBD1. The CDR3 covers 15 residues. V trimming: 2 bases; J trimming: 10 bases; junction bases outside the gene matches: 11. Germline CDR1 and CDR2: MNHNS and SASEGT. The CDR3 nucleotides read TGTGCCAGCAGTGAACTTCCAACAGGGGTCCGGGAGCAGTTCTTC. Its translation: CASSELPTGVREQFF.

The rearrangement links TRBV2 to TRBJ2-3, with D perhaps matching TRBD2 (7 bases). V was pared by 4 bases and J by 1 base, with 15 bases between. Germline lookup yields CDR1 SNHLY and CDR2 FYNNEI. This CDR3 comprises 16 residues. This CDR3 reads CASSGGAGVRTDTQYF. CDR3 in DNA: TGTGCCAGCAGTGGGGGGGCGGGGGTACGCACAGATACGCAGTATTTT.

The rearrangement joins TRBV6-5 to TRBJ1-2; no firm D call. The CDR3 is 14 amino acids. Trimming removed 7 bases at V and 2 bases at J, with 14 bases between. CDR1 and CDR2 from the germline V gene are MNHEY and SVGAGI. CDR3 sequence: CASTPLGGNYGYTF. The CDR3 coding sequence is TGTGCCAGCACCCCCTTAGGAGGGAACTATGGCTACACCTTC.

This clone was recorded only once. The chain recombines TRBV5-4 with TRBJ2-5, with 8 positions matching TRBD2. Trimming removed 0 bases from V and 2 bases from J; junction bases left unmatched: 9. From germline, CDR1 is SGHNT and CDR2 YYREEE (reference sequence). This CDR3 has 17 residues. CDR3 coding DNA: TGTGCCAGCAGCTTGGTCGGCGGGGGGCCCCGACAAGAGACCCAGTACTTC. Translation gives CASSLVGGGPRQETQYF.

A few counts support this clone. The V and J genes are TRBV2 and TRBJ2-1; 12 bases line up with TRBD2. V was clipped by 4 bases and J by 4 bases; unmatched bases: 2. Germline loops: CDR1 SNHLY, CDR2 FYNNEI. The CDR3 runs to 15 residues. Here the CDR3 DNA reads TGTGCCAGCAGTGGGACTAGCGGGGATTACAATGAGCAGTTCTTC. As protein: CASSGTSGDYNEQFF.

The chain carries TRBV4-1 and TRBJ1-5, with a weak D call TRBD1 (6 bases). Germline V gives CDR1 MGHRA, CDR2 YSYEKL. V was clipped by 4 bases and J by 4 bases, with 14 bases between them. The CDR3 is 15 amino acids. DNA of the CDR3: TGCGCCAGCAGCCCAGTACAGGGTCTTAATCAGCCCCAGCATTTT. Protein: CASSPVQGLNQPQHF.

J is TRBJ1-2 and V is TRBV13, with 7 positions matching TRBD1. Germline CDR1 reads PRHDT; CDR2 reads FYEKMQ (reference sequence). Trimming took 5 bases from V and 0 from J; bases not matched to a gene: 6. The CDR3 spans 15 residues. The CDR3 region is CASSVVQGANYGYTF. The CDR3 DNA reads TGTGCCAGCAGCGTGGTGCAGGGGGCTAACTATGGCTACACCTTC.

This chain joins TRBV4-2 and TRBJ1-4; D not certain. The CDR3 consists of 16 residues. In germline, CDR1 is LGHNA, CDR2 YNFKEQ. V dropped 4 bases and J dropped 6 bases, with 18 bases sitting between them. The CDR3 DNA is TGTGCCAGCAGCCGGGGAGATGAAGGGTCGGATGAAAAACTGTTTTTT. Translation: CASSRGDEGSDEKLFF.

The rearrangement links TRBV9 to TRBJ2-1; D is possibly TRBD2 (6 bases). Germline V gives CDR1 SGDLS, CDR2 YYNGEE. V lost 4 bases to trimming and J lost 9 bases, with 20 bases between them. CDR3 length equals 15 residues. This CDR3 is CASSIRDFPSGEQFF. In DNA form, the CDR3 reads TGTGCCAGCAGCATTCGGGACTTTCCAAGTGGTGAGCAGTTCTTC.

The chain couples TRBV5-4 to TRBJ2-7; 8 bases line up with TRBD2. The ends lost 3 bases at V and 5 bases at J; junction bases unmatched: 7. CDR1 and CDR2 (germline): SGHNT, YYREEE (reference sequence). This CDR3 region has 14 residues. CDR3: CASSSPGRVNEQYF. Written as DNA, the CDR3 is TGTGCCAGCAGCTCTCCCGGGAGGGTCAACGAGCAGTACTTC.

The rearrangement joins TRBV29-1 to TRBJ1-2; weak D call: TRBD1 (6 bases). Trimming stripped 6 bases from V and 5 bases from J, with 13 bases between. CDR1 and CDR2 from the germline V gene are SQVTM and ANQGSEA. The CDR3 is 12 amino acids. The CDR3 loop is CSVMTGLYGYTF. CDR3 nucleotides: TGCAGCGTCATGACAGGCCTTTATGGCTACACCTTC.

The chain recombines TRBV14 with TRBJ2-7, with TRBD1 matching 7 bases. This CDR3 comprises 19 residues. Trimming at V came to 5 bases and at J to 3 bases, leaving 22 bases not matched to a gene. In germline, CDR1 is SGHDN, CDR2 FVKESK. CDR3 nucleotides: TGTGCCAGCAGCTTTCCTTGGAAAGGATGGGGACAGCGAAACTACGAGCAGTACTTC. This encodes CASSFPWKGWGQRNYEQYF.

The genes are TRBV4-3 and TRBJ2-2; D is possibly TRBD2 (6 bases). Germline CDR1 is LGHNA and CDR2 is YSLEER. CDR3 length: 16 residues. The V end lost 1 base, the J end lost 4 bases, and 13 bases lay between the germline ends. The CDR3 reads CASSQGDPGGTGELFF. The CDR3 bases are TGCGCCAGCAGCCAAGGGGACCCCGGGGGCACCGGGGAGCTGTTTTTT.

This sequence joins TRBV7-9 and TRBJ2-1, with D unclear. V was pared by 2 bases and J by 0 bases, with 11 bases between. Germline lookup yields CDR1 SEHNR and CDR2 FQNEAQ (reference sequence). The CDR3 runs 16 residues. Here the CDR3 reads CASSLFPTSSYNEQFF. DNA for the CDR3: TGTGCCAGCAGCTTATTCCCCACAAGCTCCTACAATGAGCAGTTCTTC.

The CDR3 nucleotides are TGCGCCAGCAGCCCCGGGACATTCGCGAACACCGGGGAGCTGTTTTTT. Encoded protein: CASSPGTFANTGELFF. V gene TRBV5-1 combines with J gene TRBJ2-2, with D perhaps matching TRBD1 (6 bases). CDR3 size: 16 residues. Germline CDR1 SGHRS, CDR2 YFSETQ. V lost 4 bases and J lost 0, with 13 bases in between.

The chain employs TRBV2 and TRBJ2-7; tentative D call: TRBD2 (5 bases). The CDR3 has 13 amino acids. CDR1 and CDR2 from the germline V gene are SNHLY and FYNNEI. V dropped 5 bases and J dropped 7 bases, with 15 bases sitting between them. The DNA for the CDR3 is TGTGCCAGCAGTATGGACGGTCGCGGGGAGCAGTACTTC. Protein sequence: CASSMDGRGEQYF.

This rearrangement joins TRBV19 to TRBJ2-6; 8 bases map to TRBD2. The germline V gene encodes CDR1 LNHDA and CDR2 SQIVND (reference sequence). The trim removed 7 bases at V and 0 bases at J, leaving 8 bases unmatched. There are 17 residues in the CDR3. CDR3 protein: CASTRGGATSGANVLTF. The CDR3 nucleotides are TGTGCCAGTACCCGGGGGGGGGCGACCTCTGGGGCCAACGTCCTGACTTTC.

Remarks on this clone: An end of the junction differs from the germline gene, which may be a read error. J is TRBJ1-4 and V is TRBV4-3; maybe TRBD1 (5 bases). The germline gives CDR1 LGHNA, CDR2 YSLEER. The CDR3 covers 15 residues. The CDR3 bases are TGCGCCAGCAAGGAGGGGACCTCCGGTAATGAAAAACTGCTTTTT. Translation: CASKEGTSGNEKLLF.

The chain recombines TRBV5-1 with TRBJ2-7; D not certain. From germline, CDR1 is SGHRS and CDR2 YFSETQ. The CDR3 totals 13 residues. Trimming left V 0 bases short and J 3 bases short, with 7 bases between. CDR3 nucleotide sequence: TGCGCCAGCAGCTTGGGGCAGATCTACGAGCAGTACTTC. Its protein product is CASSLGQIYEQYF.